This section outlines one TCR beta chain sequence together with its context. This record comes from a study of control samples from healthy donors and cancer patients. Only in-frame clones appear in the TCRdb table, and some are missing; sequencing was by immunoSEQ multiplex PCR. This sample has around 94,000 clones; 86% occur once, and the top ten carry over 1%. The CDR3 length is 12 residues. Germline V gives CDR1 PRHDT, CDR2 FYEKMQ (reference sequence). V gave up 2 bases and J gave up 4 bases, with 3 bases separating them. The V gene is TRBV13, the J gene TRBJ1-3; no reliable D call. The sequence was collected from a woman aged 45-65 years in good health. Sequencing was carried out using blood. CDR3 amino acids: CASSLQGNTIYF. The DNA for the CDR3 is TGTGCCAGCAGCTTACAGGGAAACACCATATATTTT. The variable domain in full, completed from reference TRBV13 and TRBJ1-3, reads AAGVIQSPRHLIKEKRETATLKCYPIPRHDTVYWYQQGPGQDPQFLISFYEKMQSDKGSIPDRFSAQQFSDYHSELNMSSLELGDSALYFCASSLQGNTIYFGEGSWLTVV.